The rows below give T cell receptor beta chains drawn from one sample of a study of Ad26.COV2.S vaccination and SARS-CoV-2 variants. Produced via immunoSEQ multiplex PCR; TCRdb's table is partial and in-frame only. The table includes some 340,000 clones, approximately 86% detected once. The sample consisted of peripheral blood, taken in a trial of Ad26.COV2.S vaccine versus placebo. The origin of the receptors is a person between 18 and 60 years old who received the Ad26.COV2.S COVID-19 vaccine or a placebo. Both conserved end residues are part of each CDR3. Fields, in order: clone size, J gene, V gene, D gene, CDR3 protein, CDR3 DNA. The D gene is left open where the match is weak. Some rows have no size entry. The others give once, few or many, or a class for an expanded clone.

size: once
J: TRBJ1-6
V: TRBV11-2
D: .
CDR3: CASSLGSGLEGSPLHF
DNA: TGTGCCAGCAGCTTGGGGTCGGGCCTTGAGGGTTCACCCCTCCACTTT

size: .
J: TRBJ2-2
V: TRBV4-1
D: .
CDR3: CASSLPRFAGELFF
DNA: TGCGCCAGCAGCCTCCCCCGGTTCGCCGGGGAGCTGTTTTTT

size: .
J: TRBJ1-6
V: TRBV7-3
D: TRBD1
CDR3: CASSSRRQGANSPLHF
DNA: TGTGCCAGCAGCTCTCGCCGACAGGGAGCTAATTCACCCCTCCACTTT

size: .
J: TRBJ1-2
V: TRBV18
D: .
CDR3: CASSPPRGLSQGTF
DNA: TGTGCCAGCTCACCACCGCGCGGCCTATCCCAAGGCACCTTC

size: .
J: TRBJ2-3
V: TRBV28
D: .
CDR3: CASATSTDTQYF
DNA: TGTGCCAGCGCCACTAGCACAGATACGCAGTATTTT

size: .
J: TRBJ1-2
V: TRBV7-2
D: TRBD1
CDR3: CASSPTPGQGGYGYTF
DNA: TGTGCCAGCAGCCCCACTCCGGGACAGGGGGGCTATGGCTACACCTTC

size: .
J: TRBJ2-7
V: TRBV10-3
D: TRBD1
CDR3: CATEGQGAYEQYF
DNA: TGTGCCACCGAAGGGCAGGGGGCTTACGAGCAGTACTTC

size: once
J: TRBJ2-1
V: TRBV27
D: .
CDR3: CASSWTRNPNEQFF
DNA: TGTGCCAGCAGTTGGACGCGTAACCCTAATGAGCAGTTCTTC

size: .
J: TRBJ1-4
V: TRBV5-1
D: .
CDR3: CASSNWADEKLFF
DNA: TGCGCCAGCAGTAACTGGGCGGATGAAAAACTGTTTTTT

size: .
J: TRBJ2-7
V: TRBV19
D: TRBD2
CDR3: CASSTKRGYEQYF
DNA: TGTGCCAGTAGTACCAAGCGGGGTTACGAGCAGTACTTC

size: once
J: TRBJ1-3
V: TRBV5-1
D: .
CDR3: CASSPGPPGNTIYF
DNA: TGCGCCAGCAGCCCTGGCCCGCCTGGAAACACCATATATTTT

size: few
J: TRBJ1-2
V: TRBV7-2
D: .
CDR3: CASSLASQGSYTF
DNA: TGTGCCAGCAGCTTAGCGTCCCAGGGGAGCTACACCTTC

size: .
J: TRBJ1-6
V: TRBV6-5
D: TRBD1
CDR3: CASRGQGAYSPLHF
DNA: TGTGCCAGCAGGGGACAGGGGGCTTATTCACCCCTCCACTTT

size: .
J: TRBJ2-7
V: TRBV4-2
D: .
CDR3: CASSQDAAEQSYEQYF
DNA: TGTGCCAGCAGCCAAGATGCGGCAGAGCAGTCCTACGAGCAGTACTTC

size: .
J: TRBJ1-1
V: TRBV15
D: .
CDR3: CATSREFMNTEAFF
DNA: TGTGCCACCAGCAGAGAGTTCATGAACACTGAAGCTTTCTTT

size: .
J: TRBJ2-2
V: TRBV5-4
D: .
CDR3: CASSLGTPLDTGELFF
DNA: TGTGCCAGCAGCTTAGGGACACCCCTTGACACCGGGGAGCTGTTTTTT

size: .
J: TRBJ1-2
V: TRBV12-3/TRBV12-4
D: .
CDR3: CASSTRGGYGYTF
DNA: TGTGCCAGCAGTACGCGCGGGGGCTATGGCTACACCTTC

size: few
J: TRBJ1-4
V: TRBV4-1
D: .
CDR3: CASSQPLVNEKLFF
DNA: TGCGCCAGCAGCCAACCACTTGTTAATGAAAAACTGTTTTTT